This T cell receptor beta chain was observed in a study of blood T cell repertoires in COVID-19. Study context: Italy, Spain and the United States were the sources of the convalescent and acute COVID-19 samples. PBMCs, B-cell-depleted T cells, or T cells provided the cDNA or gDNA that made up the material.

Trimming pared 1 base from V and 6 bases from J, leaving 13 bases between. The CDR3 runs 15 residues. Germline V gene lookup returns CDR1 SGHAT and CDR2 FQDESV (reference sequence). Source study methods: Researchers report that nucleated cell counts were estimated from reference gene primer amplification. The repertoire was sequenced with immunoSEQ multiplex PCR; TCRdb's copy has only in-frame clones and lacks some. V, J and clone size reflect that table, while D and trimming were determined from the DNA. The data show under 200,000 clones, more than 70% seen once. This receptor was taken from a man in his late teens or twenties with active or convalescent COVID-19. The chain uses TRBV11-1 and TRBJ2-1; D might be TRBD2 (5 bases). Sequenced: peripheral blood. CDR3 loop: CASSLDGKLGNEQFF. In DNA form, the CDR3 reads TGTGCCAGCAGCTTAGACGGAAAACTAGGCAATGAGCAGTTCTTC.